The clone carrying this T cell receptor beta chain occurred once. What it recognizes is unknown. Germline CDR1 is SGHVS and CDR2 is FNYEAQ. This CDR3 is built from 18 residues. V was pared by 5 bases and J by 1 base, with 23 bases between. The sample is drawn from a study of cytomegalovirus exposure and HLA in healthy donors. Study observations and caveats: For most TCR sequences rarity was the rule, although some public TCRs occurred in many donors. There were reportedly fewer N-insertions in an Asian-associated ancestry cluster than the roughly 670-donor mean, in a later analysis.

PCR employed 60 Vbeta and 13 Jbeta primers. In the authors' methods: Later work found 74 million or so unique TCR beta chains, with 10 million to 14 million shared. TCRdb keeps only in-frame clones here, not all; method: immunoSEQ multiplex PCR. The V and J calls and the clone size are those of that table, but D and trimming were determined from the DNA. The data contain roughly 110,000 clones, roughly 71% of them singletons. Donors were ostensibly healthy at sampling, although undocumented immune exposures were probable. The chain is built from TRBV7-6 and TRBJ1-1, with D perhaps TRBD1 (6 bases). This sequence originates from a male donor in good health and CMV-seropositive. The sequenced material came from PBMCs. CDR3 protein: CASSREGVLRPGNTEAFF. As DNA, the CDR3 is TGTGCCAGCAGCAGAGAGGGGGTCCTTCGCCCCGGGAACACTGAAGCTTTCTTT.